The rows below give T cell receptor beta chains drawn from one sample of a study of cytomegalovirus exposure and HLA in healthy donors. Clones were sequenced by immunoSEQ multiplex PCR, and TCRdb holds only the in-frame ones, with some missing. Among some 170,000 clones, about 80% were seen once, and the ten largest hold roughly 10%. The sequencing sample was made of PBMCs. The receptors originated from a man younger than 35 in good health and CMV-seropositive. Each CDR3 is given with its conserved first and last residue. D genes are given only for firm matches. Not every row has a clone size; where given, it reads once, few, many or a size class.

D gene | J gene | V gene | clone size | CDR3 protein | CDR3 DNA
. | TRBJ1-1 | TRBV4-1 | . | CASSVMGRDTEAFF | TGCGCCAGCAGCGTTATGGGGAGGGATACTGAAGCTTTCTTT
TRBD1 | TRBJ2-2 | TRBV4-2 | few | CASSQAGGAGPGELFF | TGTGCCAGCAGCCAAGCAGGGGGCGCTGGCCCCGGGGAGCTGTTTTTT
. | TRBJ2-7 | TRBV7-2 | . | CASSSTGSYEQYF | TGTGCCAGCAGCTCAACAGGATCCTACGAGCAGTACTTC
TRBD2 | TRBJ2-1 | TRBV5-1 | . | CASSGSGSIFNEQFF | TGCGCCAGCAGCGGGAGCGGGAGCATTTTCAATGAGCAGTTCTTC
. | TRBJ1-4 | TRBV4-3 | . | CASSQEGPTNEKLFF | TGCGCCAGCAGCCAAGAGGGGCCTACGAATGAAAAACTGTTTTTT
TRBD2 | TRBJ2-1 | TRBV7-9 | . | CASIPSGLAGYNEQFF | TGTGCCAGCATCCCTTCGGGGCTAGCGGGATACAATGAGCAGTTCTTC
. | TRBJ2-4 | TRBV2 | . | CASSESVAKNIQYF | TGTGCCAGCAGTGAGTCAGTAGCCAAAAACATTCAGTACTTC
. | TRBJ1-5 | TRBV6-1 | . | CASSSRQDSNQPQHF | TGTGCCAGCAGTTCGAGACAGGATAGCAATCAGCCCCAGCATTTT
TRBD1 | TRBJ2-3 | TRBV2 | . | CARDRGLDTQYF | TGTGCCAGAGACAGGGGGCTGGATACGCAGTATTTT
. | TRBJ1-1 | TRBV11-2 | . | CASSLGRNTEAFF | TGTGCCAGCAGCCTAGGCAGGAACACTGAAGCTTTCTTT
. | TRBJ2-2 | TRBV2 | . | CASSGREVSPGELFF | TGTGCCAGCAGTGGGAGGGAGGTGAGCCCCGGGGAGCTGTTTTTT
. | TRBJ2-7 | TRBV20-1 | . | CSASQNYEQYF | TGCAGTGCTTCTCAGAACTACGAGCAGTACTTC
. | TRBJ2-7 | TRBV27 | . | CASSFRQGYEQYF | TGTGCCAGCAGTTTTCGGCAGGGCTACGAGCAGTACTTC
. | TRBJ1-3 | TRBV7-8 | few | CASSPGGGAAGNTIYF | TGTGCCAGCAGCCCAGGCGGGGGCGCGGCTGGAAACACCATATATTTT
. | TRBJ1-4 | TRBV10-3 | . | CAIKSADNEKLFF | TGTGCCATCAAGTCCGCGGATAATGAAAAACTGTTTTTT
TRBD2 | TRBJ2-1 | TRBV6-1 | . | CASSESLAGAGEQFF | TGTGCCAGCAGTGAGAGCCTAGCGGGAGCGGGTGAGCAGTTCTTC
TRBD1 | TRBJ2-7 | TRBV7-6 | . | CASSPSGTGAYEQYF | TGTGCCAGCAGCCCCTCCGGGACAGGGGCCTACGAGCAGTACTTC
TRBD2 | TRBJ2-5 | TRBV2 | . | CASSEIWLAGQETQYF | TGTGCCAGCAGTGAAATATGGCTAGCGGGTCAAGAGACCCAGTACTTC
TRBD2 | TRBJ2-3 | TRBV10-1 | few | CASSESAGGGPDTQYF | TGCGCCAGCAGTGAGTCCGCGGGAGGGGGGCCAGATACGCAGTATTTT
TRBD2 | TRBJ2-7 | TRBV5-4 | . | CASSKTSGGSYEQYF | TGTGCCAGCAGCAAGACTAGCGGAGGTTCCTACGAGCAGTACTTC
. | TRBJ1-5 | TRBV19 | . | CASSKGQQGGQPQHF | TGTGCCAGTAGCAAGGGACAACAGGGAGGGCAGCCCCAGCATTTT
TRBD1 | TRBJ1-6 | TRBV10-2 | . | CASSARTGGVSYNSPLHF | TGCGCCAGCTCCGCACGGACAGGGGGCGTCTCCTATAATTCACCCCTCCACTTT
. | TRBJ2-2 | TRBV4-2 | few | CASSFGELDTGELFF | TGTGCCAGCAGCTTCGGGGAGTTGGACACCGGGGAGCTGTTTTTT
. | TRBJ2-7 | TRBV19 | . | CASSTSVAESYEQYF | TGTGCCAGTAGTACCTCCGTAGCGGAGAGTTACGAGCAGTACTTC
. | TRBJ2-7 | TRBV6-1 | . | CASSYTGYEQYF | TGTGCCAGCAGTTATACAGGGTACGAGCAGTACTTC
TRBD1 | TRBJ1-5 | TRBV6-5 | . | CASSPGQGSLPQHF | TGTGCCAGCAGCCCCGGACAGGGGAGTCTCCCCCAGCATTTT
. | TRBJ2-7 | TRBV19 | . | CASSIGGGIEQYF | TGTGCCAGTAGTATAGGTGGCGGAATCGAGCAGTACTTC
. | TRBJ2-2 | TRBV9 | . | CASSPGSAGELFF | TGTGCCAGCAGCCCCGGGTCCGCCGGGGAGCTGTTTTTT
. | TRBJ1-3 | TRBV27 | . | CASSFTYRSGNTIYF | TGTGCCAGCAGTTTTACGTACAGAAGTGGAAACACCATATATTTT
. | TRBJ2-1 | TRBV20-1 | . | CSAEPASWFF | TGCAGTGCCGAACCGGCTAGCTGGTTCTTC
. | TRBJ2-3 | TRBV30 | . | CAWSATGVGDTQYF | TGTGCCTGGAGTGCCACAGGAGTAGGGGATACGCAGTATTTT
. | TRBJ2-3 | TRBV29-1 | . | CSVVRTVTDTQYF | TGCAGCGTTGTTAGGACAGTCACAGATACGCAGTATTTT
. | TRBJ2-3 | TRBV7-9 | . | CASSLSWQDTQYF | TGTGCCAGCAGCTTATCGTGGCAGGATACGCAGTATTTT
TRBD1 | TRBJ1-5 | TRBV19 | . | CASSATSTGFNQPQHF | TGTGCCAGTAGTGCTACTTCGACAGGGTTCAATCAGCCCCAGCATTTT
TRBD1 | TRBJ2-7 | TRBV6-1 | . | CASSLRGRGSYEQYF | TGTGCCAGCAGCCTCAGGGGGCGCGGATCCTACGAGCAGTACTTC
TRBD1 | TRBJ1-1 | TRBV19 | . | CASSNGQGGWTEAFF | TGTGCCAGTAGTAACGGACAGGGAGGTTGGACTGAAGCTTTCTTT
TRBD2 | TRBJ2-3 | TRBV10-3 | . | CATMSGGQTDTQYF | TGTGCCACGATGAGCGGGGGGCAAACCGATACGCAGTATTTT
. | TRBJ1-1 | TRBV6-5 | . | CASSLDSGNTEAFF | TGTGCCAGCAGTCTCGATTCGGGGAATACTGAAGCTTTCTTT
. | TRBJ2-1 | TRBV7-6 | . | CASSLEEGGGSYNEQFF | TGTGCCAGCAGCTTAGAGGAAGGGGGGGGCTCCTACAATGAGCAGTTCTTC
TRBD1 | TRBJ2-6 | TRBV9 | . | CASRGTGGRSIGGANVLTF | TGTGCCAGCAGAGGAACAGGGGGCCGTTCCATTGGAGGGGCCAACGTCCTGACTTTC
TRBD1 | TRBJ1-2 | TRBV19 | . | CASSFLDRTIYGYTF | TGTGCCAGTAGTTTCTTGGACAGGACTATCTATGGCTACACCTTC
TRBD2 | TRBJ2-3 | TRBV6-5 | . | CASRTTSGSRDTQYF | TGTGCCAGCAGAACGACTAGCGGGAGTAGGGATACGCAGTATTTT